These T cell receptor beta chains were read from a single sample in a study of regulatory T cells in long-lasting Graves disease. MiXCR, run by TCRdb on the multiplex PCR reads, gives a single entry per CDR3 protein. The table lists some 280,000 distinct CDR3 sequences, roughly a fifth of them singletons. The sequenced sample was peripheral blood mononuclear cells (PBMCs), obtained when the disease was refractory, from a patient treated with antithyroid drugs. These receptors all come from a female donor with Graves disease. CDR3s include the opening cysteine and the closing phenylalanine or tryptophan. D genes are given only for firm matches. Rows give clone size only sometimes, using once, few, many, or a class for an expanded clone.

clone size: -
J gene: TRBJ1-5
V gene: TRBV28
D gene: TRBD1
CDR3 DNA: TGTGTCAGCAGTTCACAGGGGAGGGGCAATCAGCCCCAGCATTTT
CDR3 protein: CVSSSQGRGNQPQHF

clone size: -
J gene: TRBJ1-4
V gene: TRBV20-1
D gene: -
CDR3 DNA: TGCAGTGCTAGAGATCCCAGGGTTGATGAAAAACTGTTTTTT
CDR3 protein: CSARDPRVDEKLFF

clone size: few
J gene: TRBJ2-5
V gene: TRBV27
D gene: TRBD2
CDR3 DNA: TGTGCCAGCTCGCTAGCGGGAGTACGGGAGACCCAGTACTTC
CDR3 protein: CASSLAGVRETQYF

clone size: few
J gene: TRBJ1-5
V gene: TRBV6-1
D gene: -
CDR3 DNA: TGTGCCAGCAGTGAAGGGCGCAGTTGGGATCAGCCCCAGCATTTT
CDR3 protein: CASSEGRSWDQPQHF

clone size: many
J gene: TRBJ1-4
V gene: TRBV27
D gene: -
CDR3 DNA: TGTGCCAGCAGTGACCAAGGGGCGACTAATGAAAAACTGTTTTTT
CDR3 protein: CASSDQGATNEKLFF

clone size: -
J gene: TRBJ2-5
V gene: TRBV5-8
D gene: -
CDR3 DNA: TGTGCCAGCAGCAAGGAGGGTGCGGCGATAACTTTACAAGAGACCCAGTACTTC
CDR3 protein: CASSKEGAAITLQETQYF

clone size: -
J gene: TRBJ2-7
V gene: TRBV2
D gene: TRBD1
CDR3 DNA: TGTGCCAGCAGCCCAGACAGGGCCTCCCACTACGAGCAGTACTTC
CDR3 protein: CASSPDRASHYEQYF

clone size: many
J gene: TRBJ2-7
V gene: TRBV20-1
D gene: TRBD1
CDR3 DNA: TGCAGTGCAAATACTCCGGGACAGGGAAGTTACGAGCAGTACTTC
CDR3 protein: CSANTPGQGSYEQYF

clone size: -
J gene: TRBJ2-7
V gene: TRBV4-1
D gene: TRBD2
CDR3 DNA: TGCGCCAGCAGCCAAGTACCTAGCGGGAGGTTAGGATACGAGCAGTACTTC
CDR3 protein: CASSQVPSGRLGYEQYF

clone size: many
J gene: TRBJ1-5
V gene: TRBV27
D gene: -
CDR3 DNA: TGTGCCAGCAGTTTTCGCCGTAATCAGCCCCAGCATTTT
CDR3 protein: CASSFRRNQPQHF

clone size: -
J gene: TRBJ1-5
V gene: TRBV19
D gene: -
CDR3 DNA: TGTGCCAGTAGTATAGATCACCAGGCCACTAGTCATAGCAATCAGCCCCAGCATTTT
CDR3 protein: CASSIDHQATSHSNQPQHF

clone size: few
J gene: TRBJ2-3
V gene: TRBV30
D gene: -
CDR3 DNA: TGTGCCTGGAGTGTGTGGAGGGGGCGAGACACAGATACGCAGTATTTT
CDR3 protein: CAWSVWRGRDTDTQYF

clone size: many
J gene: TRBJ1-1
V gene: TRBV12-3/TRBV12-4
D gene: -
CDR3 DNA: TGTGCCAGCAGTTTGGTGGGAGCGAACACTGAAGCTTTCTTT
CDR3 protein: CASSLVGANTEAFF

clone size: few
J gene: TRBJ2-5
V gene: TRBV3-1
D gene: -
CDR3 DNA: TGTGCCAGCAGCCAATCCTCCCCCCTGAGGGCAGAGACCCAGTACTTC
CDR3 protein: CASSQSSPLRAETQYF

clone size: many
J gene: TRBJ2-2
V gene: TRBV9
D gene: -
CDR3 DNA: TGTGCCAGCAGTTTATTTAACACCGGGGAGCTGTTTTTT
CDR3 protein: CASSLFNTGELFF

clone size: -
J gene: TRBJ2-1
V gene: TRBV12-3/TRBV12-4
D gene: -
CDR3 DNA: TGTGCCAGCAGTTTGAAGCAGGCCAATGAGCAGTTCTTC
CDR3 protein: CASSLKQANEQFF

clone size: few
J gene: TRBJ2-3
V gene: TRBV28
D gene: -
CDR3 DNA: TGTGCCAGCAGTTTTAGTGGGGCTAACCCCAATCAAGCAGATACGCAGTATTTT
CDR3 protein: CASSFSGANPNQADTQYF

clone size: -
J gene: TRBJ2-3
V gene: TRBV18
D gene: -
CDR3 DNA: TGTGCCAGCTCACCAATCAGGGGCGGGCCATCCACAGATACGCAGTATTTT
CDR3 protein: CASSPIRGGPSTDTQYF